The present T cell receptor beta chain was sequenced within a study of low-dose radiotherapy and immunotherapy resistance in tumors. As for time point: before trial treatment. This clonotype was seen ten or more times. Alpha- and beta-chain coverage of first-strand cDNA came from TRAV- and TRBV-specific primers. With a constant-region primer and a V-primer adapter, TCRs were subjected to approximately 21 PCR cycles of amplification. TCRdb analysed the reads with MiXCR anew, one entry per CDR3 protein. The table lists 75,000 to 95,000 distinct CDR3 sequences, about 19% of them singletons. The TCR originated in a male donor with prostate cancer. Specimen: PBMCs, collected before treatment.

CDR3 in amino acids: CASSRTSTGELFF. The CDR3 DNA sequence: TGTGCCAGCAGCAGGACATCCACCGGGGAGCTGTTTTTT. V usage is TRBV3-1 and J usage is TRBJ2-2, with a possible D match to TRBD1 (5 bases). The germline V gene encodes CDR1 LGHDT and CDR2 YNNKEL (reference sequence). With 5 bases removed from V and 4 bases from J, the gap between germline ends came to 8 bases. The length of the CDR3 is 13 residues.